The 13 T cell receptor beta chains below were found in one sample sequenced in a study of blood T cell repertoires in COVID-19. Produced via immunoSEQ multiplex PCR; TCRdb's table is partial and in-frame only. This table has about 250,000 clones, about nine tenths appearing once. The sequenced material came from peripheral blood. These receptors were taken from a woman under 40 with active or convalescent COVID-19.

The chain recombines TRBV19 with TRBJ2-7; TRBD1 agrees at 8 bases. CDR1 LNHDA and CDR2 SQIVND come from the germline V gene (reference sequence). With 4 bases clipped from V and 0 bases from J, the junction kept 2 bases outside the gene matches. The CDR3 is made up of 14 amino acids. The CDR3 protein is CASSTGGYSYEQYF. CDR3 DNA: TGTGCCAGTAGTACAGGGGGCTACTCCTACGAGCAGTACTTC.

The rearrangement joins TRBV2 to TRBJ1-2; TRBD1 might be the D (5 bases). The CDR3 loop spans 13 amino acids. Germline CDR1 is SNHLY and CDR2 is FYNNEI. V shed 5 bases and J shed 3 bases, with 10 bases lying between them. The CDR3 DNA follows: TGTGCCAGCAGTCCCGACAGCTACTATGGCTACACCTTC. The encoded protein is CASSPDSYYGYTF.

Comments on this clone: A junction end diverges from the germline sequence, so it may reflect a read error. The chain couples TRBV29-1 to TRBJ1-1, with D unresolved. CDR1 is SQVTM, CDR2 ANQGSEA, per germline. The CDR3 runs 13 residues. The CDR3 bases are TGCAGCGTCGTACAGCGGTTGAACTCTGAAGCTTTCTTT. This gives the protein CSVVQRLNSEAFF.

The J gene is TRBJ1-2, the V gene TRBV5-1; TRBD1 matches at 7 bases. V lost 0 bases, J lost 7 bases, and 9 bases stayed unmatched. This CDR3 is 15 amino acids long. Germline CDR1 SGHRS, CDR2 YFSETQ. CDR3 coding DNA: TGCGCCAGCAGCTTGGGTACAGGGGAAAAAGGTGGCTACACCTTC. Residues: CASSLGTGEKGGYTF.

This clone has just a few counts. This sequence joins TRBV12-5 and TRBJ1-1; D perhaps matches TRBD1 (6 bases). V was trimmed by 1 base and J by 4 bases, leaving 13 bases between them. The CDR3 runs 15 residues. CDR1 LGHNT and CDR2 FRNRAP come from the germline V gene. The CDR3 DNA sequence: TGTGCTAGTGGTTTGGCAGGACAGTTGAGCACTGAAGCTTTCTTT. It translates to CASGLAGQLSTEAFF.

The chain links TRBV4-3 to TRBJ1-2, with 7 bases lining up with TRBD1. J lost 0 bases, V lost 5 bases, and 9 bases had no gene match. The germline gives CDR1 LGHNA, CDR2 YSLEER. This CDR3 spans 16 amino acids. The CDR3 DNA follows: TGCGCCAGCAGCGCCGGGACAGCCCGGACTAACTATGGCTACACCTTC. Its protein is CASSAGTARTNYGYTF.

This clone was counted only a few times. In nucleotides, the CDR3 is TGTGCCAGTAGTATCAAGAGGGACACTGAAGCTTTCTTT. This encodes CASSIKRDTEAFF. This rearrangement joins TRBV19 to TRBJ1-1; no clear D. The CDR3 extends over 13 amino acids. The germline V gene encodes CDR1 LNHDA and CDR2 SQIVND (reference sequence). V was clipped by 3 bases and J by 3 bases, with 8 bases between them.

The J gene is TRBJ2-3, the V gene TRBV5-1, with 10 nucleotides matching TRBD2. From germline, CDR1 is SGHRS and CDR2 YFSETQ. This CDR3 contains 16 residues. The junction had 8 bases not matched to a gene; V was cut back by 2 bases and J by 5 bases. CDR3 in DNA: TGCGCCAGCAGCTTAGAAAGCGGGGGGGCTGGAGATACGCAGTATTTT. Encoded protein: CASSLESGGAGDTQYF.

The V call is TRBV7-9, the J call TRBJ1-2, with a tentative D call TRBD1 (5 bases). The CDR3 loop spans 14 amino acids. The germline V gene encodes CDR1 SEHNR and CDR2 FQNEAQ (reference sequence). V shed 4 bases and J shed 8 bases, with 17 bases lying between them. CDR3 DNA: TGTGCCAGCAGCTCCGGGCCCGGGACTGGGGGCTACACCTTC. Its protein is CASSSGPGTGGYTF.

The V gene is TRBV7-9, the J gene TRBJ2-5; D call uncertain. The CDR3 totals 14 residues. CDR1 and CDR2 from the germline V gene are SEHNR and FQNEAQ (reference sequence). Between the trimmed V and J ends, which lost 0 bases and 1 base, there was a span of 6 bases. The CDR3 region is CASSLASGQETQYF. The CDR3 region has the DNA TGTGCCAGCAGCTTAGCTTCAGGCCAAGAGACCCAGTACTTC. The full variable domain, its missing parts supplied by reference TRBV7-9 and TRBJ2-5, is DTGVSQNPRHKITKRGQNVTFRCDPISEHNRLYWYRQTLGQGPEFLTYFQNEAQLEKSRLLSDRFSAERPKGSFSTLEIQRTEQGDSAMYLCASSLASGQETQYFGPGTRLLVL.

This rearrangement joins TRBV18 to TRBJ2-1; 8 bases line up with TRBD2. V shed 6 bases and J 5 bases; nucleotides not matched to a gene: 6. This CDR3 contains 14 residues. Per germline, CDR1 KGHSH and CDR2 LQKENI. The DNA of the CDR3 is TGTGCCAGCTCTCCCCGGGAGGGCAACAATGAGCAGTTCTTC. Protein: CASSPREGNNEQFF. The full variable domain, rest sourced from reference TRBV18 and TRBJ2-1, is NAGVMQNPRHLVRRRGQEARLRCSPMKGHSHVYWYRQLPEEGLKFMVYLQKENIIDESGMPKERFSAEFPKEGPSILRIQQVVRGDSAAYFCASSPREGNNEQFFGPGTRLTVL.

This chain connects TRBV19 to TRBJ2-7, with 7 bases identical to TRBD1. The V segment lost 4 bases and the J segment 2 bases; nucleotides outside the gene matches: 5. The CDR3 has 14 residues. Per germline, CDR1 LNHDA and CDR2 SQIVND (reference sequence). CDR3 DNA: TGTGCCAGTAGTACTGGACAGGCGACCTACGAGCAGTACTTC. It yields the protein CASSTGQATYEQYF.

V is TRBV18 and J is TRBJ1-2; D possibly corresponds to TRBD1 (6 bases). Deletions cut 0 bases from V and 5 bases from J, with 13 bases between. Germline V gene data show CDR1 as KGHSH and CDR2 as LQKENI. CDR3 length: 15 amino acids. CDR3 residues: CASSPPNRVGYGYTF. The CDR3 bases are TGTGCCAGCTCACCACCGAACAGGGTGGGGTATGGCTACACCTTC.